This TCR beta chain was sequenced in a study of blood T cell repertoires in COVID-19. Only in-frame clones appear in the TCRdb table, and some are missing; sequencing was by immunoSEQ multiplex PCR. The table records 250,000 to 300,000 clones, about 88% of them present only once. The germline V gene has CDR1 SNHLY and CDR2 FYNNEI. The ends lost 5 bases at V and 4 bases at J; junction bases unmatched: 10. CDR3 length equals 17 residues. The sequence was obtained from an older woman with acute or convalescent COVID-19. This sequence joins TRBV2 and TRBJ2-2; 10 bases are shared with TRBD2. The sequenced sample consisted of peripheral blood. CDR3 amino acids: CASSPPTSGIGTGELFF. CDR3 bases: TGTGCCAGCAGTCCTCCTACTAGCGGGATCGGCACCGGGGAGCTGTTTTTT. The full variable domain, completed using reference TRBV2 and TRBJ2-2, is EPEVTQTPSHQVTQMGQEVILRCVPISNHLYFYWYRQILGQKVEFLVSFYNNEISEKSEIFDDQFSVERPDGSNFTLKIRSTKLEDSAMYFCASSPPTSGIGTGELFFGEGSRLTVL.